The 26 T cell receptor beta chains listed next were all sequenced from one sample in a study of T cells after yellow fever vaccination. TCRdb re-called the 5' RACE reads through MiXCR, storing one row per CDR3 protein. In the table there are some 340,000 distinct CDR3 sequences, roughly 10% of which are singletons. Sequenced here: CD4+ T cells sorted from PBMCs, sampled 45 days after the yellow fever booster vaccination. The receptors stem from a man younger than 35 who received the YFV17D yellow fever vaccine.

This clonotype was recorded only once. The chain uses TRBV7-6 and TRBJ1-1; no reliable D call. The V end was cut by 2 bases, the J end by 5 bases, with 12 bases between. Per the germline V gene, CDR1 is SGHVS and CDR2 is FNYEAQ. This CDR3 spans 14 amino acids. CDR3 region: CASSLYFGRTEAFF. In DNA form, the CDR3 reads TGTGCCAGCAGCTTATACTTTGGGCGGACTGAAGCTTTCTTT. The full variable domain, rest sourced from reference TRBV7-6 and TRBJ1-1, is GAGVSQSPRYKVTKRGQDVALRCDPISGHVSLYWYRQALGQGPEFLTYFNYEAQQDKSGLPNDRFSAERPEGSISTLTIQRTEQRDSAMYRCASSLYFGRTEAFFGQGTRLTVV.

The chain has TRBV4-3 and TRBJ1-1; tentative D call: TRBD1 (5 bases). V was cut by 1 base and J by 10 bases, with 16 bases left in between. The CDR3 is 14 residues long. Germline V lookup: CDR1 LGHNA, CDR2 YSLEER. As DNA, the CDR3 is TGCGCCAGCAGCCAAGGGTATGGAGGGGCGCGAGCTTTCTTT. This encodes CASSQGYGGARAFF.

This clonotype was observed at least ten times. The rearrangement links TRBV6-5 to TRBJ1-4; TRBD1 might be the D (6 bases). V gave up 7 bases and J gave up 3 bases, with 15 bases separating them. This CDR3 is 15 amino acids long. The germline V gene has CDR1 MNHEY and CDR2 SVGAGI. CDR3 sequence: CASTLTGAANEKLFF. CDR3 nucleotide sequence: TGTGCCAGCACTCTTACGGGGGCGGCTAATGAAAAACTGTTTTTT.

V gene TRBV5-5 combines with J gene TRBJ2-1; 9 nucleotides align to TRBD1. V was clipped by 5 bases and J by 4 bases; unmatched bases: 7. CDR1 is SGHKS, CDR2 YYEKEE, per germline (reference sequence). This CDR3 is built from 15 residues. In DNA, the CDR3 is TGTGCCAGCAGACCGGGACAGGGAGGGTACAATGAGCAGTTCTTC. Translating gives CASRPGQGGYNEQFF.

This clonotype was counted only a few times. The J gene is TRBJ2-7, the V gene TRBV3-1; TRBD1 matches 9 bases. V was pared by 4 bases and J by 1 base, with 5 bases of the junction left unmatched. The V gene's germline CDR1 is LGHDT and CDR2 YNNKEL (reference sequence). This CDR3 region has 15 residues. The DNA for the CDR3 is TGTGCCAGCAGCCCTGGACAGGGGATTTCCTACGAGCAGTACTTC. Its translation is CASSPGQGISYEQYF.

The V call is TRBV4-2, the J call TRBJ1-4; no definite D call. Germline CDR1 LGHNA, CDR2 YNFKEQ. Trimming shortened V by 1 base and J by 2 bases, and 11 bases separated the two germline ends. CDR3 length: 16 residues. In DNA form, the CDR3 reads TGTGCCAGCAGCCAAGGGGCAAGAACTACTAATGAAAAACTGTTTTTT. It yields the protein CASSQGARTTNEKLFF.

This clonotype has just a few counts. J is TRBJ2-1 and V is TRBV24-1; tentative D call: TRBD2 (6 bases). The CDR3 consists of 13 residues. The V and J ends lost 12 bases and 9 bases respectively, with 20 bases between them. CDR1 and CDR2 (germline): KGHDR, SFDVKD. The CDR3 region has the DNA TGTGCCTCCGCCGGGACGGGGGATAGTGAGCAGTTCTTC. It encodes CASAGTGDSEQFF.

The J gene is TRBJ2-3, the V gene TRBV12-5; the D call may be TRBD1 or TRBD2 (5 bases each). V lost 3 bases and J 2 bases, leaving 9 bases between the germline ends. Looked up from germline, CDR1 is LGHNT and CDR2 is FRNRAP. The CDR3 consists of 14 residues. CDR3 sequence reads: CASGFSGATDTQYF. The CDR3 nucleotides read TGTGCTAGTGGTTTTTCCGGGGCCACAGATACGCAGTATTTT.

This chain connects TRBV12-3 or TRBV12-4 to TRBJ2-2, with D perhaps matching TRBD2 (7 bases). The CDR3 is made up of 16 amino acids. The ends were cut back, 7 bases at V and 2 bases at J, with 17 bases in the middle. CDR3 sequence reads: CASTPVRGGNTGELFF. The CDR3 nucleotides are TGTGCCAGCACCCCCGTAAGGGGGGGCAACACCGGGGAGCTGTTTTTT.

J is TRBJ2-1 and V is TRBV6-2 or TRBV6-3, with 11 bases lining up with TRBD2. This CDR3 has 15 amino acids. Germline CDR1 MNHEY, CDR2 SVGEGT. With 6 bases clipped from V and 8 bases from J, the junction kept 9 bases outside the gene matches. CDR3 DNA sequence: TGTGCCAGCAGGACGGGAGCTAGCGGGGGGCATGAGCAGTTCTTC. It specifies CASRTGASGGHEQFF.

The genes are TRBV7-8 and TRBJ2-7; D may be TRBD2 (6 bases). Between the trimmed V and J ends, which lost 4 bases and 3 bases, there was a span of 13 bases. Germline lookup yields CDR1 SGHVS and CDR2 FQNEAQ. The length of the CDR3 is 14 residues. The CDR3 loop reads CASSSRDGSYEQYF. The CDR3, as DNA: TGTGCCAGCAGCTCACGGGACGGGAGCTACGAGCAGTACTTC.

This clonotype was counted between two and nine times. The V gene is TRBV20-1, the J gene TRBJ1-5; D is unclear. Germline V gives CDR1 DFQATT, CDR2 SNEGSKA (reference sequence). V shed 5 bases and J shed 7 bases, with 18 bases lying between them. The CDR3 loop spans 14 amino acids. The CDR3 region is CSAASGGGSQPQHF. The CDR3 DNA reads TGCAGTGCTGCCTCGGGTGGCGGGAGCCAGCCCCAGCATTTT.

This clonotype has more than one count but fewer than ten. V and J are TRBV4-1 and TRBJ2-5; perhaps TRBD2 as D (5 bases). V was trimmed by 0 bases and J by 14 bases, leaving 25 bases between them. The CDR3 spans 16 residues. Germline V gives CDR1 MGHRA, CDR2 YSYEKL. This chain's CDR3 is CASSQERRAEPPRVYF. DNA of the CDR3: TGCGCCAGCAGCCAAGAAAGGCGGGCAGAGCCCCCGAGGGTTTACTTC.

This clonotype was detected a few times. The chain is built from TRBV5-1 and TRBJ2-1, with D perhaps matching TRBD1 (5 bases). Germline-derived CDR1 and CDR2 are SGHRS and YFSETQ. V dropped 2 bases and J dropped 2 bases, with 14 bases sitting between them. The CDR3 has 16 residues. The CDR3 sequence: CASSFLTGGTYNEQFF. The DNA of the CDR3 is TGCGCCAGCAGCTTTTTAACAGGTGGTACCTACAATGAGCAGTTCTTC.

The CDR3 here is CASSLDRGYTF. The DNA for the CDR3 is TGCGCCAGCAGCTTAGATCGTGGCTACACCTTC. The V gene is TRBV5-1, the J gene TRBJ1-2, with D unclear. V lost 2 bases and J 7 bases, leaving 6 bases between the germline ends. CDR1 is SGHRS, CDR2 YFSETQ, per germline. The CDR3 runs 11 residues.

The V call is TRBV6-5, the J call TRBJ1-1; the D is unclear. The CDR3 runs 16 residues. Germline lookup yields CDR1 MNHEY and CDR2 SVGAGI. V lost 6 bases and J lost 2, with 19 bases in between. CDR3 in amino acids: CASRSGSLPENTEAFF. CDR3 DNA sequence: TGTGCCAGCAGATCTGGCTCCTTACCAGAAAACACTGAAGCTTTCTTT.

This clonotype was seen more than once but under ten times. The chain combines TRBV2 with TRBJ2-5, with D hard to call. V dropped 7 bases and J dropped 1 base, with 10 bases sitting between them. Germline CDR1 reads SNHLY; CDR2 reads FYNNEI. The CDR3 covers 13 residues. CDR3 sequence (DNA): TGTGCCAGCACTCGGCGGTCCCAAGAGACCCAGTACTTC. Translation: CASTRRSQETQYF.

The rearrangement joins TRBV6-1 to TRBJ2-7, with 8 positions matching TRBD1. With 4 bases clipped from V and 6 bases from J, the junction kept 2 bases outside the gene matches. The CDR3 is 12 amino acids. Germline CDR1 and CDR2: MNHNS and SASEGT. In DNA, the CDR3 is TGTGCCAGCAGTGGGCAGGGGGCCGAGCAGTACGTC. Encoded protein: CASSGQGAEQYV.

This clonotype was recorded many times. The chain is built from TRBV29-1 and TRBJ2-7; D assignment may be TRBD1 or TRBD2 (5 bases each). The germline V gene has CDR1 SQVTM and CDR2 ANQGSEA. The ends were cut back, 7 bases at V and 5 bases at J, with 18 bases in the middle. This CDR3 has 13 residues. In nucleotides, the CDR3 is TGCAGCGCCGGGACGGACCCTGGAGACGAGCAGTACTTC. Amino acids: CSAGTDPGDEQYF.

This clonotype was recorded a few times. The V and J genes are TRBV7-2 and TRBJ1-4; TRBD1 agrees at 8 bases. V was pared by 4 bases and J by 2 bases, with 3 bases of the junction left unmatched. CDR3 size: 15 residues. Germline values: CDR1 SGHTA, CDR2 FQGNSA. The CDR3 DNA is TGTGCCAGCAGCTCACAGGGGGTCACTAATGAAAAACTGTTTTTT. It translates to CASSSQGVTNEKLFF.

This clonotype was seen a few times. The chain links TRBV28 to TRBJ2-7; no reliable D call. The CDR3 runs to 13 residues. Germline V gene lookup returns CDR1 MDHEN and CDR2 SYDVKM. Trimming shortened V by 7 bases and J by 2 bases, and 12 bases separated the two germline ends. This chain's CDR3 is CASIDTDTYEQYF. CDR3 DNA: TGTGCCAGCATCGATACCGACACCTACGAGCAGTACTTC.

This clonotype was recorded a few times. The chain uses TRBV7-8 and TRBJ1-2; D remains unclear. The germline gives CDR1 SGHVS, CDR2 FQNEAQ. With 5 bases removed from V and 5 bases from J, the gap between germline ends came to 21 bases. This CDR3 is 16 amino acids long. For the CDR3, the DNA is TGTGCCAGCAGCGCCGCGTTCGAACCCTATTCTTATGGCTACACCTTC. This sequence encodes CASSAAFEPYSYGYTF.

This clonotype was observed a few times. The CDR3 DNA reads as TGCGCCAGCAGCCAAATTACAGGAAACTATGGCTACACCTTC. Protein product: CASSQITGNYGYTF. V gene TRBV4-3 combines with J gene TRBJ1-2; weak D call: TRBD1 (5 bases). The CDR3 spans 14 residues. Germline CDR1 is LGHNA and CDR2 is YSLEER. Between the trimmed V and J ends, which lost 2 bases and 2 bases, there was a span of 9 bases.

V is TRBV28 and J is TRBJ2-7; no firm D call. Germline CDR1 is MDHEN and CDR2 is SYDVKM. V shed 2 bases and J shed 5 bases, with 4 bases lying between them. This CDR3 is built from 11 residues. The CDR3 region has the DNA TGTGCCAGCAGTTTACAGGACGAGCAGTACTTC. Translating it yields CASSLQDEQYF.

This chain uses TRBV10-3 with TRBJ2-7; D call uncertain. CDR1 and CDR2 (germline): ENHRY, SYGVKD. The CDR3 contains 13 residues. The germline V and J ends were trimmed by 5 bases and 3 bases, with 11 bases remaining between them. CDR3 nucleotides: TGTGCCATCAGTCCACAGATCCTCTACGAGCAGTACTTC. Its translation is CAISPQILYEQYF.

This clonotype occurred a few times. CDR3 nucleotides: TGTGCCAGCAGCTCGGACAGATTCGAAGAGACCCAGTACTTC. Its translation: CASSSDRFEETQYF. The chain couples TRBV7-2 to TRBJ2-5, with a tentative D call TRBD1 (6 bases). Trimming removed 4 bases from V and 3 bases from J, with 12 bases in between. Germline V CDR1 and CDR2: SGHTA, FQGNSA. This CDR3 is 14 amino acids long.